This T cell receptor beta chain is drawn from a study of cytomegalovirus exposure and HLA in healthy donors. Libraries were prepared by immunoSEQ multiplex PCR; TCRdb keeps only in-frame clonotypes and omits some of them. In the table there are a few hundred thousand clones, around 87% of which are singletons. Unmatched junction bases numbered 6, after V lost 6 bases and J lost 2 bases. Germline V gene data show CDR1 as PRHDT and CDR2 as FYEKMQ (reference sequence). The CDR3 loop spans 15 amino acids. The J gene is TRBJ1-2, the V gene TRBV13, with 10 bases identical to TRBD1. The TCR comes from a woman under 30 in good health and CMV-seronegative. Material for sequencing was PBMCs. CDR3 residues: CASSLGTGANYGYTF. The CDR3, as DNA: TGTGCCAGCAGTTTGGGGACAGGGGCCAACTATGGCTACACCTTC.